This T cell receptor beta chain is drawn from a study of T cells in Graves' hyperthyroidism and ophthalmopathy. Researchers barred patients who had uncontrolled infection, other autoimmune disease, pregnancy or lactation. From germline, CDR1 is SNHLY and CDR2 FYNNEI. There are 11 residues in the CDR3. V shed 5 bases and J shed 12 bases, with 14 bases lying between them. Amplification targeted TCR beta CDR3 regions from RNA transcripts. Initially, a first-round RT-PCR of the TCR CDR3 employed the HTBI primer set. TCRdb reanalysed the multiplex PCR reads using MiXCR and keeps one entry per CDR3 protein. Counted here are around 660,000 distinct CDR3 sequences, 45% occurring once; the ten biggest clones make up about 7%. Study-level points and caveats: Blood held most thyroid clonotypes expanded above 0.001 frequency.

As to this clonotype: Antigen specificity is unknown.

This sequence originates from an adult man with Graves' disease, either hyperthyroidism or ophthalmopathy (not recorded which). The V gene is TRBV2, the J gene TRBJ2-7; the D gene is possibly TRBD1 (6 bases). The sample comprised peripheral blood or thyroid tissue (not recorded which). This chain's CDR3 is CASSKMGAGYF. In DNA, the CDR3 is TGTGCCAGCAGTAAAATGGGGGCTGGGTACTTC.